Reported below is one T cell receptor (beta chain). This clonotype was recorded once. What this receptor recognizes is not known. Base quality data are lacking; no much larger clone is found one base away. The data are from a study of T-cell memory formation after mild COVID-19 (dated by TCRdb to 2020 to 2023). About the investigation overall: TCR sequence clusters from the two donors were found to be largely donor specific. Longitudinal TCRalpha and TCRbeta repertoire sequencing tracked T-cell clones expanding and contracting after mild COVID-19 in a couple of donors. The cohort was made up of two young adult volunteers, one female and one male, who were previously healthy.

PBMCs were isolated by Ficoll-Paque density gradient centrifugation. The investigation overall reported the following: Contracting CD4+ clones were found mainly in CM and EM memory subsets, while CD8+ clones were enriched in EMRA. The study covered only a couple of mild cases, and larger cohorts including severe cases with pre-infection samples were considered necessary. Some responding clones were detected in pre-infection memory, suggesting pre-existing cross-reactive memory T cells joined the SARS-CoV-2 response. From day 15 to 85, contracting clones showed balanced CD4/CD8 phenotypes, whereas a second wave of clones that expanded from day 15 to 37 leaned towards CD4+. The second-wave clones that peaked on day 37 were not confirmed to be SARS-CoV-2 specific.

Sequencing took place on an Illumina NovaSeq 6000. TCRalpha and TCRbeta cDNA libraries were constructed by 5'RACE with constant-segment primers, with sample barcodes and unique molecular identifiers being introduced. RNA was extracted from every sample with Trizol reagent. The libraries were amplified in two PCR steps, and the second step added a second sample barcode and Illumina TruSeq adapters. Sequencing of libraries was performed on an Illumina NovaSeq with 2 x 150 bp paired-end reads. The published analysis was carried out like this. Reads were demultiplexed and collapsed into UMI-guided consensus sequences with migec v1.2.7. Using mixcr v2.1.11, UMI consensuses were aligned to TRA and TRB V and J templates and then assembled into clonotypes. Expanded or contracted clonotypes were those called significant by both edgeR and NoisET, with noise models trained on biological replicates. For edgeR calls, the cutoffs were a false discovery rate-adjusted p below 0.01 and a log2 fold-change threshold of 1. As an exploratory analysis of dynamics, max-normalized trajectories of the 1000 most abundant clonotypes were examined by PCA with hierarchical clustering. Separately sequenced CD4+ and CD8+ repertoires were used to assign the CD4 or CD8 phenotype of responding clones. Clones were called with MiXCR by TCRdb after fastp trimmed the public reads at Q25, and only in-frame beta chains were retained. Every CDR3 protein is listed once, alongside the most common genes and DNA of its rows. These V and J calls derive from TCRdb rather than the authors' analysis. The sample table holds hundreds of thousands of distinct CDR3 sequences, of which 28% were seen once. Jointly, the top ten make up approximately 12% of the sample.

Trimming takes 5 bases from V and 5 bases from J, and the germline ends sit 9 bases apart. The CDR3, from cysteine to phenylalanine, totals 12 residues. This entry keeps only the CDR3 DNA: 36 bases, framed from base 1. From a lookup of the germline V gene (reference sequence), CDR1 and CDR2 are LNHDA and SQIVND. The chain joins TRBV19 to TRBJ1-1, with a tentative D gene TRBD1 over 6 matching bases. This receptor was identified in an adult woman who had mild COVID-19 (a few samples of this study predate the infection). The sample titles of this study are shuffled in the database, so cell type and time point are left out; the donor was told from shared clones. Sequencing was done on a sample of PBMCs or a T cell subset sorted from them (not recorded which). The CDR3 protein: CASSWGQTEAFF. DNA sequence: TGTGCCAGTAGTTGGGGACAAACTGAAGCTTTCTTT.